This passage covers 12 T cell receptor beta chains from one sample sequenced in a study of shared clonotypes between healthy human individuals. Measured with immunoSEQ multiplex PCR; TCRdb has only the in-frame clones, and not every one. The sample shows approximately 2,200,000 clones, 90% to 95% of them seen only once. CD8 cells regarded as naive lacked CD45RO, were positively chosen for CCR7, and omitted terminally differentiated effector memory CD45RA+ cells. Sequencing used naive CD8+ T cells from PBMCs. These receptors were taken from a man younger than 35 in good health. Some clones in this sample may be carry-over from other donors' samples.

The CDR3 sequence is CASSSHPTRDSNSYEQYF. CDR3 sequence (DNA): TGTGCCAGCAGTTCCCACCCGACCCGGGACAGTAACTCCTACGAGCAGTACTTC. The genes are TRBV28 and TRBJ2-7, with 7 bases that match TRBD1. The germline V gene has CDR1 MDHEN and CDR2 SYDVKM. The CDR3 consists of 18 residues. J was trimmed by 0 bases and V by 4 bases; bases with no gene match: 15.

This chain joins TRBV5-1 and TRBJ2-3; TRBD2 matches 7 bases. This CDR3 has 14 residues. The V segment lost 7 bases and the J segment 1 base; nucleotides outside the gene matches: 6. Looked up from germline, CDR1 is SGHRS and CDR2 is YFSETQ. CDR3 in DNA: TGCGCCAGCCCCCGGGAGGAACGCACAGATACGCAGTATTTT. Translating it yields CASPREERTDTQYF.

V gene TRBV27 combines with J gene TRBJ2-1, with a weak D call TRBD2 (5 bases). The CDR3 sequence is 13 residues long. The V and J ends lost 5 bases and 8 bases respectively, with 13 bases between them. CDR1 MNHEY and CDR2 SMNVEV come from the germline V gene (reference sequence). This CDR3 is CASSPQWGDEQFF. In DNA form, the CDR3 reads TGTGCCAGCAGTCCCCAATGGGGAGATGAGCAGTTCTTC.

The chain is built from TRBV7-9 and TRBJ2-1; D is unclear. Germline lookup yields CDR1 SEHNR and CDR2 FQNEAQ (reference sequence). Trimming shortened V by 1 base and J by 4 bases, and 5 bases separated the two germline ends. CDR3 length: 13 amino acids. In DNA form, the CDR3 reads TGTGCCAGCAGCTTAGTTTTTTACAATGAGCAGTTCTTC. It specifies CASSLVFYNEQFF.

V is TRBV9 and J is TRBJ1-2; 9 bases are a match to TRBD1. The V segment lost 4 bases and the J segment 5 bases; nucleotides outside the gene matches: 9. The germline V gene has CDR1 SGDLS and CDR2 YYNGEE. This CDR3 contains 15 residues. CDR3 DNA sequence: TGTGCCAGCAGCCTCCGACAGGGGGAGTGGTATGGCTACACCTTC. Translating gives CASSLRQGEWYGYTF.

The V and J genes are TRBV5-1 and TRBJ2-3; TRBD2 matches 10 bases. The V gene end was trimmed by 0 bases and the J gene end by 0 bases; junction bases not matched to a gene: 4. The CDR3 length is 17 residues. Germline V gene data show CDR1 as SGHRS and CDR2 as YFSETQ. The CDR3 DNA reads TGCGCCAGCAGCTTGGGTCCTAGCGGGGGTAGCACAGATACGCAGTATTTT. Translating gives CASSLGPSGGSTDTQYF.

This chain uses TRBV4-1 with TRBJ1-5; D call uncertain. Germline values: CDR1 MGHRA, CDR2 YSYEKL. The CDR3 consists of 13 residues. V was clipped by 1 base and J by 6 bases, with 7 bases between them. The CDR3 protein is CASSQVWGQPQHF. CDR3 DNA: TGCGCCAGCAGCCAAGTTTGGGGTCAGCCCCAGCATTTT.

This chain connects TRBV27 to TRBJ2-1; D is possibly TRBD2 (7 bases). Per the germline V gene, CDR1 is MNHEY and CDR2 is SMNVEV (reference sequence). Trimming removed 4 bases from V and 2 bases from J, with 12 bases in between. The CDR3 is made up of 15 amino acids. For the CDR3, the DNA is TGTGCCAGCAGTTGGGGGGGGGCGACCTACAATGAGCAGTTCTTC. It codes for CASSWGGATYNEQFF.

The gene calls are TRBV4-1 and TRBJ1-4; D might be TRBD1 (5 bases). The ends were cut back, 1 base at V and 8 bases at J, with 14 bases in the middle. Germline values: CDR1 MGHRA, CDR2 YSYEKL. The CDR3 sequence is 15 residues long. The CDR3: CASSQAPGPGEKLFF. In nucleotides, the CDR3 is TGCGCCAGCAGCCAAGCACCGGGACCGGGGGAAAAACTGTTTTTT.

The J gene is TRBJ2-7, the V gene TRBV6-6; 7 nucleotides agree with TRBD2. CDR1 is MNHNY and CDR2 is SVGAGI in the germline V gene (reference sequence). There are 16 residues in the CDR3. The ends lost 2 bases at V and 5 bases at J; junction bases unmatched: 12. The CDR3 DNA sequence: TGTGCCAGCAGTTACCCGCCTGGAGTGGGAGGGGACGAGCAGTACTTC. Translated, it gives CASSYPPGVGGDEQYF.

Here the CDR3 reads CASSLTGQVALTGNTIYF. Here the CDR3 DNA reads TGTGCCAGCAGCCTCACGGGACAGGTGGCTTTGACGGGAAACACCATATATTTT. The chain joins TRBV5-5 to TRBJ1-3; 8 bases are shared with TRBD1. Trimming cost V 4 bases and J 4 bases; bases outside gene matches: 16. CDR1 SGHKS and CDR2 YYEKEE come from the germline V gene (reference sequence). The CDR3 sequence is 18 residues long.

The chain has TRBV19 and TRBJ1-1, with D tentatively TRBD1 (5 bases). V lost 4 bases, J lost 0 bases, and 9 bases lay in between. CDR3 length: 14 residues. Looked up from germline, CDR1 is LNHDA and CDR2 is SQIVND (reference sequence). The DNA for the CDR3 is TGTGCCAGTAGTAGAGGGGTTTTGAACACTGAAGCTTTCTTT. This sequence encodes CASSRGVLNTEAFF.